The 17 T cell receptor beta chains below all came from one sample that was sequenced in a study of metastatic and nonmetastatic thyroid tumors. Before thyroid surgery, none of the patients had received any treatment. TCRdb re-called clones from the PCR reads using MiXCR. Among 25,000 to 35,000 clones listed, about 32% were seen once. Sequencing was performed on blood. The source is a female donor with papillary thyroid cancer or a benign thyroid nodule (not recorded which). Some clones in this sample may be carry-over from other donors' samples.

A remark on this clone: At one end, the junction sequence differs from germline, possibly due to a read error. V usage is TRBV5-1 and J usage is TRBJ2-3; 8 bases agree with TRBD1. CDR1 is SGHRS, CDR2 YFSETQ, per germline. The CDR3 runs 16 residues. Written as DNA, the CDR3 is TGCGCCAGCAGCTTGGATCAGGGGGCGCGGTCATATACTCAGTATTTT. As protein: CASSLDQGARSYTQYF.

The chain couples TRBV7-6 to TRBJ1-4, with D maybe TRBD1 (5 bases). The germline V gene has CDR1 SGHVS and CDR2 FNYEAQ. The CDR3 loop spans 18 amino acids. V lost 1 base to trimming and J lost 0 bases, with 15 bases between them. CDR3 residues: CASSLEGRAPSTNEKLFF. Written as DNA, the CDR3 is TGTGCCAGCAGCTTAGAGGGCAGGGCTCCTTCAACTAATGAAAAACTGTTTTTT.

Ten or more counts support this clone. The chain joins TRBV9 to TRBJ1-1; D ambiguous. The CDR3 loop spans 16 amino acids. The V end lost 3 bases, the J end lost 2 bases, and 17 bases lay between the germline ends. Germline V gene data show CDR1 as SGDLS and CDR2 as YYNGEE. The CDR3 protein is CASSALDARPNTEAFF. CDR3 DNA sequence: TGTGCCAGCAGCGCACTCGACGCACGACCCAACACTGAAGCTTTCTTT. Looking up the rest from reference TRBV9 and TRBJ1-1 gives the full variable domain: DSGVTQTPKHLITATGQRVTLRCSPRSGDLSVYWYQQSLDQGLQFLIQYYNGEERAKGNILERFSAQQFPDLHSELNLSSLELGDSALYFCASSALDARPNTEAFFGQGTRLTVV.

This clone appeared many times. This rearrangement joins TRBV9 to TRBJ2-7; 9 bases align to TRBD2. This CDR3 comprises 16 residues. The ends lost 0 bases at V and 6 bases at J; junction bases unmatched: 10. Per the germline V gene, CDR1 is SGDLS and CDR2 is YYNGEE. The CDR3 sequence is CASSVAAQLSGGEQYF. The CDR3 nucleotides are TGTGCCAGCAGCGTAGCGGCTCAACTTAGCGGGGGCGAGCAGTACTTC.

This clone was found many times. The rearrangement links TRBV10-3 to TRBJ2-1; 8 bases align to TRBD2. The CDR3 loop spans 19 amino acids. From germline, CDR1 is ENHRY and CDR2 SYGVKD. The ends lost 4 bases at V and 5 bases at J; junction bases unmatched: 19. CDR3: CAISGPMGGRTVLNNEQFF. DNA for the CDR3: TGTGCCATCAGTGGTCCGATGGGCGGGAGGACCGTTCTTAACAATGAGCAGTTCTTC.

The CDR3 spells CASQGAYNSPLHF. In DNA, the CDR3 is TGTGCCAGCCAGGGGGCTTATAATTCACCCCTCCACTTT. The chain combines TRBV19 with TRBJ1-6; 8 bases are shared with TRBD1. The germline CDR1 and CDR2 sequences are LNHDA and SQIVND (reference sequence). This CDR3 is built from 13 residues. V dropped 9 bases and J dropped 4; count of bases not matched to a gene: 2.

This clone was recorded many times. This chain links TRBV19 with TRBJ1-5, with a weak D call TRBD1 (6 bases). V lost 3 bases, J lost 6 bases, and 21 bases lay in between. The CDR3 sequence is 17 residues long. Germline loops: CDR1 LNHDA, CDR2 SQIVND (reference sequence). The CDR3 loop reads CASSISYREFVSQPQHF. CDR3 bases: TGTGCCAGTAGTATTTCTTACAGGGAATTTGTAAGTCAGCCCCAGCATTTT.

This clone was seen at least ten times. A much larger clone differs from this one at a single base, so this may be a read error. The V and J genes are TRBV5-1 and TRBJ2-7, with D unclear. Germline CDR1 SGHRS, CDR2 YFSETQ. V gave up 4 bases and J gave up 7 bases, with 15 bases separating them. The CDR3 contains 13 residues. The chain's CDR3 is CASSPLGLGEQYF. The DNA of the CDR3 is TGCGCCAGCAGCCCGCTGGGATTGGGTGAGCAGTACTTC.

This clone is a singleton in its sample. The gene calls are TRBV9 and TRBJ2-7; D is uncertain. The CDR3 has 13 residues. V gave up 6 bases and J gave up 4 bases, with 14 bases separating them. The germline V gene has CDR1 SGDLS and CDR2 YYNGEE. The CDR3 here is CASIPRYCYEQYF. The CDR3 DNA reads TGTGCCAGCATCCCCCGCTACTGTTACGAGCAGTACTTC.

The chain couples TRBV7-9 to TRBJ2-1; the D is unclear. The CDR3 has 14 amino acids. Germline CDR1 SEHNR, CDR2 FQNEAQ (reference sequence). Between the trimmed V and J ends, which lost 1 base and 8 bases, there was a span of 12 bases. CDR3 bases: TGTGCCAGCAGCTTAGGTATTAACGCGGATGAGCAGTTCTTC. Translating gives CASSLGINADEQFF.

This clone was found many times. This chain connects TRBV6-1 to TRBJ1-3; TRBD1 is a possible D gene (5 bases). The CDR3 sequence is 15 residues long. Germline assignment: CDR1 MNHNS and CDR2 SASEGT. Trimming cost V 6 bases and J 0 bases, with 12 bases left between them. The chain's CDR3 is CASRLDKSSGNTIYF. As DNA, the CDR3 is TGTGCCAGCAGGCTGGACAAGAGCTCTGGAAACACCATATATTTT.

This clone was observed many times. This chain joins TRBV14 and TRBJ2-1; D is perhaps TRBD2 (5 bases). This CDR3 comprises 14 residues. Deletions cut 0 bases from V and 6 bases from J, with 9 bases between. Germline V CDR1 and CDR2: SGHDN, FVKESK. CDR3 in amino acids: CASSQDSSRNEQFF. Here the CDR3 DNA reads TGTGCCAGCAGCCAAGACTCTAGCCGCAATGAGCAGTTCTTC.

The chain carries TRBV6-1 and TRBJ2-5; 10 bases are a match to TRBD2. The germline CDR1 and CDR2 sequences are MNHNS and SASEGT. This CDR3 is 15 amino acids long. V lost 0 bases and J lost 4; bases outside the gene matches: 2. This CDR3 is CASSEAAGGPETQYF. The CDR3 DNA reads as TGTGCCAGCAGTGAAGCAGCGGGGGGGCCAGAGACCCAGTACTTC.

This clone was found many times. The V gene is TRBV6-1, the J gene TRBJ2-3, with TRBD1 as a possible D gene (5 bases). The CDR3 consists of 14 residues. Germline assignment: CDR1 MNHNS and CDR2 SASEGT. The germline V and J ends were trimmed by 10 bases and 0 bases, with 14 bases remaining between them. CDR3 nucleotide sequence: TGTGCCATCCGTTTGACAGCTAGCACAGATACGCAGTATTTT. Residues: CAIRLTASTDTQYF.

The chain has TRBV20-1 and TRBJ2-1; 8 bases fit TRBD2. Germline-derived CDR1 and CDR2 are DFQATT and SNEGSKA (reference sequence). The CDR3 consists of 15 residues. V trimming: 1 base; J trimming: 10 bases; junction bases outside the gene matches: 12. CDR3 amino acids: CSARGAGLGVLEQFF. The CDR3 nucleotides read TGCAGTGCTAGAGGAGCGGGACTAGGTGTATTAGAGCAGTTCTTC.

The sample holds many counts of this clone. The J gene is TRBJ2-5, the V gene TRBV7-9; the match to TRBD2 covers 8 bases. The CDR3 runs to 13 residues. Germline values: CDR1 SEHNR, CDR2 FQNEAQ (reference sequence). The J segment lost 2 bases and the V segment lost 5 bases, leaving 1 base of the junction unmatched. CDR3 region: CASSRLAQETQYF. The DNA of the CDR3 is TGTGCCAGCAGCCGACTAGCGCAAGAGACCCAGTACTTC.

This clone has at least ten counts. The chain joins TRBV6-5 to TRBJ1-1, with D possibly matching TRBD1 (6 bases). The V end was cut by 1 base, the J end by 5 bases, with 8 bases between. The germline gives CDR1 MNHEY, CDR2 SVGAGI. CDR3 length equals 13 residues. Written as DNA, the CDR3 is TGTGCCAGCAGTTACTTCCAGGGGACTGAAGCTTTCTTT. Its protein is CASSYFQGTEAFF.